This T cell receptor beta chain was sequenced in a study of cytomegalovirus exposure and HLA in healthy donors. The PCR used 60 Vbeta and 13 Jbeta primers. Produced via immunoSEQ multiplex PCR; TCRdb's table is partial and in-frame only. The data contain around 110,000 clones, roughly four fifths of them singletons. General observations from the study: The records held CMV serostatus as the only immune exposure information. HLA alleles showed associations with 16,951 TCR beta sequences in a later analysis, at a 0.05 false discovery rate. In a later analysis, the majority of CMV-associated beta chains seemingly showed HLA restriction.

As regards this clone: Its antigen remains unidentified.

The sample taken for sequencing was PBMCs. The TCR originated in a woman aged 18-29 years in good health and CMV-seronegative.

In DNA form, the CDR3 reads TGTGCCAGCAGTTTGGCAGGTACCTACGAGCAGTACTTC. This translates into CASSLAGTYEQYF. The J gene is TRBJ2-7, the V gene TRBV28; D is unclear. This CDR3 has 13 amino acids. Germline values: CDR1 MDHEN, CDR2 SYDVKM. V lost 3 bases and J lost 2, with 8 bases in between.